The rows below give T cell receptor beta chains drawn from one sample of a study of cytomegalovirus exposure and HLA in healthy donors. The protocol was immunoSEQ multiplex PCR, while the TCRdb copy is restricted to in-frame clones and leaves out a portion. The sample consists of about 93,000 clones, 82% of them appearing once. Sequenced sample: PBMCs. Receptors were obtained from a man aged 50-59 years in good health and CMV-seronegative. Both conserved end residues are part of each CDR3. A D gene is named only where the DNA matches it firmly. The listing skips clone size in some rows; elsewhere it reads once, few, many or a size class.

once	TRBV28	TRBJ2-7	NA	TGTGCCAGCAGTTCCTCAGTCGCCTACGAGCAGTACTTC	CASSSSVAYEQYF
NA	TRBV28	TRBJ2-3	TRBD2	TGTGCCAGCAGTTCCCCGACTAGCGGGAGGGCAGATACGCAGTATTTT	CASSSPTSGRADTQYF
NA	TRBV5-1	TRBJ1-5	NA	TGCGCCAGCAGCCCCGCGGGGGAGGGTCAGCCCCAGCATTTT	CASSPAGEGQPQHF
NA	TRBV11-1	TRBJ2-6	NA	TGTGCCAGCGGCAGGGTTGGTGGGGCCAACGTCCTGACTTTC	CASGRVGGANVLTF
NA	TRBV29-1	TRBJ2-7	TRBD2	TGCAGCGTTGAAACCCCGAGCGGTTCGGGAGGGCTCTACGAGCAGTACTTC	CSVETPSGSGGLYEQYF
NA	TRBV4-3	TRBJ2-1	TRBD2	TGCGCCAGCAGCCAAGATTTCCGACTAGCGGGGTTCTACAATGAGCAGTTCTTC	CASSQDFRLAGFYNEQFF
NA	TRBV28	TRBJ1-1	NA	TGTGCCAGCAGGCCGGCGGTGAACACTGAAGCTTTCTTT	CASRPAVNTEAFF
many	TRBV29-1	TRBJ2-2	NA	TGCAGCGTTGGGCAGGGCAACAATGCCGGGGAGCTGTTTTTT	CSVGQGNNAGELFF
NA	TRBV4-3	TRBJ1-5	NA	TGCGCCAGCAGCCAAGAAAGCCATAATCAGCCCCAGCATTTT	CASSQESHNQPQHF
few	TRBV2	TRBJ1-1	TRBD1	TGTGCCAGCATGGGGGACAGGGACACTGAAGCTTTCTTT	CASMGDRDTEAFF
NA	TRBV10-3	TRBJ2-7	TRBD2	TGTGCCATCATGGGGGGGGGAAGTGGGTACGAGCAGTACTTC	CAIMGGGSGYEQYF
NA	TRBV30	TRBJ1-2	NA	TGTGCCTTTGGGCAGGTGGGGGGTGGCTACACCTTC	CAFGQVGGGYTF
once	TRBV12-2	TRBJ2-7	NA	TGTGCAAGTCGCTCGCCGGGACAGCAACGCTCCTACGAGCAGTACTTC	CASRSPGQQRSYEQYF
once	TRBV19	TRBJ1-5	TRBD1	TGTGCCAGTAGTAGAGGAGCGGACAGGGGGTCCATGCGGGATCAGCCCCAGCATTTT	CASSRGADRGSMRDQPQHF
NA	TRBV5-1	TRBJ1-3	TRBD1	TGCGCCAGCAGCTTGACCTTGGGACAGGACTCTGGAAACACCATATATTTT	CASSLTLGQDSGNTIYF
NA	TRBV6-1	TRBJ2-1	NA	TGTGCCAGCAGTGAAGCGCTAAATGAGCAGTTCTTC	CASSEALNEQFF
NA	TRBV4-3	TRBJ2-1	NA	TGCGCCAGCAGCCAAGATTTCTCCGGGACTCTTACCTACAATGAGCAGTTCTTC	CASSQDFSGTLTYNEQFF
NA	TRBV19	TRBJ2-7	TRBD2	TGTGCCAGTAGTTTTAGACTAGCGGGAGTTACCGAGCAGTACTTC	CASSFRLAGVTEQYF
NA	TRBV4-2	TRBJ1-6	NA	TGTGCCAGCAGCCAAGATAGGTTCAGCGGAAATTCACCCCTCCACTTT	CASSQDRFSGNSPLHF
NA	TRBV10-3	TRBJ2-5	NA	TGTGCCATCAGCTGGACAGACCAAGAGACCCAGTACTTC	CAISWTDQETQYF
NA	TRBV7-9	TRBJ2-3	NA	TGTGCCAGCAGCTTGAGTTCCGGACTGCGCACAGATACGCAGTATTTT	CASSLSSGLRTDTQYF
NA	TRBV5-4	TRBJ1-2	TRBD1	TGTGCCAGCAGGTTTGGGGACAGGGGGAATGCTGGCTACACCTTC	CASRFGDRGNAGYTF
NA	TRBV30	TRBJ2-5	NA	TGTGCCTGGAGTCCCTCTCAGACCCAGTACTTC	CAWSPSQTQYF
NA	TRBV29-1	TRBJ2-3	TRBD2	TGCAGCGTTTTGGGACTAGCGGGACCCACAGATACGCAGTATTTT	CSVLGLAGPTDTQYF
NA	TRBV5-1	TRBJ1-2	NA	TGCGCCAGCAGCCCCCGAGCCTCTAACTATGGCTACACCTTC	CASSPRASNYGYTF
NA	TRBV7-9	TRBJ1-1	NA	TGTGCCAGCAGCTTAACGACACTTAACACTGAAGCTTTCTTT	CASSLTTLNTEAFF
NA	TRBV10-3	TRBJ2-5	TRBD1	TGTGCCATCAGTGAAGAGGGGGCCGGGGAGACCCAGTACTTC	CAISEEGAGETQYF
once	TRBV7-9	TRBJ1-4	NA	TGTGCCAGCAGCCAGCCCCTCGACAGCGAAAAACTGTTTTTT	CASSQPLDSEKLFF
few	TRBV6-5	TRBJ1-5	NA	TGTGCCAGCAGACCCGCTTCGAGGCTTGGACAGCCCCAGCATTTT	CASRPASRLGQPQHF
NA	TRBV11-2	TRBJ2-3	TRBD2	TGTGCCAGCAGCTTTAGCGGGGCCCTCACAGATACGCAGTATTTT	CASSFSGALTDTQYF
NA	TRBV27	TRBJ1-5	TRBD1	TGTGCCAGCAGTTCGTTAGACAGGGGGAGCAATCAGCCCCAGCATTTT	CASSSLDRGSNQPQHF
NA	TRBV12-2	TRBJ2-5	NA	TGTGCAAGTCGCTCCCCTTACAGGATACAAGAGACCCAGTACTTC	CASRSPYRIQETQYF
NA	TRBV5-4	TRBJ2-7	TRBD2	TGTGCCAGCAGCTATAGCGGGAGGCCCTATACCTACGAGCAGTACTTC	CASSYSGRPYTYEQYF
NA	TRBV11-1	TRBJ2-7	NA	TGTGCCAGCAATAGCCTCCGGGGTAGCAGCTACGAGCAGTACTTC	CASNSLRGSSYEQYF
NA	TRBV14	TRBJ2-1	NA	TGTGCCAGCAGCCAAGGTTCGGCGGGCAATGAGCAGTTCTTC	CASSQGSAGNEQFF
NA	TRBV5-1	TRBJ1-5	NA	TGCGCCAGCAGCCCAGGGGAAGATCAGCCCCAGCATTTT	CASSPGEDQPQHF
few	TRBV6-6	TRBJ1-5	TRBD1	TGTGCCAGCAGTTTAGACAGGGGGAATCAGCCCCAGCATTTT	CASSLDRGNQPQHF
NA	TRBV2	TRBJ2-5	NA	TGTGCCAGCGGCACAGTTCAAGAGACCCAGTACTTC	CASGTVQETQYF
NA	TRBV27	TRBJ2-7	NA	TGTGCCAGCCGGGTGGGCTACGAGCAGTACTTC	CASRVGYEQYF
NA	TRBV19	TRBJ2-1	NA	TGTGCCAGTAGTTCACCTAGGGGTAGAGTCAATGAGCAGTTCTTC	CASSSPRGRVNEQFF
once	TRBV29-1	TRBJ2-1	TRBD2	TGCAGCGCCCCGTCGGAGGGACTAGCGAGCTCCTACAATGAGCAGTTCTTC	CSAPSEGLASSYNEQFF
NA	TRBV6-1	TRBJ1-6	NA	TGTGCCAGCAGTGAAGCAGGGTATAGCACTAGTTCACCCCTCCACTTT	CASSEAGYSTSSPLHF
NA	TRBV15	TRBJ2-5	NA	TGTGCCACCAGCAGAGATCGTCTGCGGGGAGAGACCCAGTACTTC	CATSRDRLRGETQYF
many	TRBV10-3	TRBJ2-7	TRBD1	TGTGCCATCAGTAGGGACAGGGGAGACGAGCAGTACTTC	CAISRDRGDEQYF
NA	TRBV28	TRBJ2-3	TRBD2	TGTGCCAGCAGTTTTGGGCAGGGAGGGGCAGATACGCAGTATTTT	CASSFGQGGADTQYF
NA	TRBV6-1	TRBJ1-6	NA	TGTGCCAGCAGTGAACATACAGATGAGAATTCACCCCTCCACTTT	CASSEHTDENSPLHF
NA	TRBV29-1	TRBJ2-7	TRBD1	TGCAGCGTTGAAGGGCAGGGGGTTTACGAGCAGTACTTC	CSVEGQGVYEQYF